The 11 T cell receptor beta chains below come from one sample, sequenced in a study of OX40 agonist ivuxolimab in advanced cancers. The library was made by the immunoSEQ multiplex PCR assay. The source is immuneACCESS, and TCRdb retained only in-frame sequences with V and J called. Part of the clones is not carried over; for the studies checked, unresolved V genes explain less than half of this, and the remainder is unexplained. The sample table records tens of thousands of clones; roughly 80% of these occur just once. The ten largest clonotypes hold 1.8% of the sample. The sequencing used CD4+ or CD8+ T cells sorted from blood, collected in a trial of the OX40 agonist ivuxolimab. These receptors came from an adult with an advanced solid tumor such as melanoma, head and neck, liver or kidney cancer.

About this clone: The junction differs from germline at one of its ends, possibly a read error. CDR3 DNA sequence: TGTGCTAGCAGCCGGAACCCGCCCGGTGAGCAGTTCTTC. Translation: CASSRNPPGEQFF. The rearrangement joins TRBV7-7 to TRBJ2-1; D unresolved. The CDR3 contains 13 residues. The germline V gene has CDR1 SSHAT and CDR2 FNYEAQ (reference sequence).

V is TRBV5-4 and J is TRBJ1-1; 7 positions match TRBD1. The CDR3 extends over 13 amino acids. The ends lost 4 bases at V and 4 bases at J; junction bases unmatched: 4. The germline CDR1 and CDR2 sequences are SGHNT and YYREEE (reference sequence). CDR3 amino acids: CASSRGQRTEAFF. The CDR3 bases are TGTGCCAGCAGCCGGGGACAGCGCACTGAAGCTTTCTTT.

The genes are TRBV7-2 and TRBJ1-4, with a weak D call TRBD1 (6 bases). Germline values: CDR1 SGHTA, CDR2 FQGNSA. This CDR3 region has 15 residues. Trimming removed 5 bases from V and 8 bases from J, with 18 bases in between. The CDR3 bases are TGTGCCAGCAGCCTACCAGGGCAAAGGGGGGAAAAACTGTTTTTT. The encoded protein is CASSLPGQRGEKLFF.

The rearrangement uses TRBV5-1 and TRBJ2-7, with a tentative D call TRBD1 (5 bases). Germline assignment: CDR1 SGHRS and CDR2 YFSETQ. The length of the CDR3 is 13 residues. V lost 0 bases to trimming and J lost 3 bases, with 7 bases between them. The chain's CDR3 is CASSLEGYYEQYF. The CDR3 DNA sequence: TGCGCCAGCAGCTTGGAGGGGTACTACGAGCAGTACTTC.

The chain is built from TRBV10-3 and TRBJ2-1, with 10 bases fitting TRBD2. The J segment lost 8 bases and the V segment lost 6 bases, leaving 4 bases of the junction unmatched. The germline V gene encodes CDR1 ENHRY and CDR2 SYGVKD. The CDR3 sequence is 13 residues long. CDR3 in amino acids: CAIRLAGLDEQFF. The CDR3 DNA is TGTGCCATCAGACTAGCGGGGCTCGATGAGCAGTTCTTC.

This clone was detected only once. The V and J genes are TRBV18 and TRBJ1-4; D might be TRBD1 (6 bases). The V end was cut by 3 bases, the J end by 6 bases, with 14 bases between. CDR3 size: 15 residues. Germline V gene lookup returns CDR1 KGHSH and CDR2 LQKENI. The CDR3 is CASSPTIRGDEKLFF. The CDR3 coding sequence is TGTGCCAGCTCACCTACAATCAGGGGTGATGAAAAACTGTTTTTT.

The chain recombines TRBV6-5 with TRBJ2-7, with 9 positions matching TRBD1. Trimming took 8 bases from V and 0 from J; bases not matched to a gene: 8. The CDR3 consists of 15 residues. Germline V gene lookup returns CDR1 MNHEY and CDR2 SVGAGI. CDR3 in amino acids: CASRPGGQGSYEQYF. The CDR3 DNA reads TGTGCCAGCCGTCCGGGGGGACAGGGCTCCTACGAGCAGTACTTC.

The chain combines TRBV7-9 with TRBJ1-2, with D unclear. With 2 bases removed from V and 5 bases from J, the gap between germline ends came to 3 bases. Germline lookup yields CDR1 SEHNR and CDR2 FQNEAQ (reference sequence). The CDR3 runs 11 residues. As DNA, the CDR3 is TGTGCCAGCAGCTTACAGTATGGCTACACCTTC. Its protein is CASSLQYGYTF.

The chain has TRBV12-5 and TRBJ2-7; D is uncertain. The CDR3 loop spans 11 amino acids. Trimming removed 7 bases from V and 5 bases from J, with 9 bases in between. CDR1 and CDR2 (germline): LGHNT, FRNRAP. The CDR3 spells CASARVNEQYF. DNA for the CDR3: TGTGCTAGTGCCAGAGTTAACGAGCAGTACTTC.

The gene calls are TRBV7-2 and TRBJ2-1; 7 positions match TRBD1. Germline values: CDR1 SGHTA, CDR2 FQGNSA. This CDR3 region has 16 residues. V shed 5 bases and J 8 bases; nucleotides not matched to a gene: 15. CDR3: CASSPFRDSNKDEQFF. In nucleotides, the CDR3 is TGTGCCAGCAGCCCTTTCCGGGACAGTAACAAGGATGAGCAGTTCTTC.

The CDR3 sequence is CAWGQITDTQYF. Written as DNA, the CDR3 is TGTGCCTGGGGACAGATCACAGATACGCAGTATTTT. V is TRBV30 and J is TRBJ2-3; maybe TRBD1 (6 bases). Germline lookup yields CDR1 GTSNPN and CDR2 SVGIG (reference sequence). V shed 5 bases and J shed 2 bases, with 8 bases lying between them. The CDR3 is 12 amino acids.